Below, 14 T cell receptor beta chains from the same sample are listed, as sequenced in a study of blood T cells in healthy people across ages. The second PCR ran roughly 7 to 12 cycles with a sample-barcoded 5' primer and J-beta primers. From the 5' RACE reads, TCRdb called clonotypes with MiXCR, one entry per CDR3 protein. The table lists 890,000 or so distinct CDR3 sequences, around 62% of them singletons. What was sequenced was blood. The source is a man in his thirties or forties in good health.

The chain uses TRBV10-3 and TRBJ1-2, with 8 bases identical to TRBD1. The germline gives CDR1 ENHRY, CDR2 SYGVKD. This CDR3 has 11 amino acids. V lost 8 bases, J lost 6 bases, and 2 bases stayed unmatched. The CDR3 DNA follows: TGTGCCATCCAACAGGGGGATGGCTACACCTTC. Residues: CAIQQGDGYTF.

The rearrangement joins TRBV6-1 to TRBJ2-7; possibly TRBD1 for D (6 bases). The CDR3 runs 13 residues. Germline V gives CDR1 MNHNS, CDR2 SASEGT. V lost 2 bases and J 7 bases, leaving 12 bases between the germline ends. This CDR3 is CASSEHRENEQYF. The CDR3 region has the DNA TGTGCCAGCAGTGAACACAGGGAAAATGAGCAGTACTTC.

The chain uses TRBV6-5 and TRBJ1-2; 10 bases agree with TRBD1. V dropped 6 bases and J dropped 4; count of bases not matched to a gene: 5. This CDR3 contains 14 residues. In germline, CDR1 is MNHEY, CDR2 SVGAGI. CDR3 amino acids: CASSQTGGGYGYTF. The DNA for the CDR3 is TGTGCCAGCAGCCAGACAGGGGGCGGCTATGGCTACACCTTC.

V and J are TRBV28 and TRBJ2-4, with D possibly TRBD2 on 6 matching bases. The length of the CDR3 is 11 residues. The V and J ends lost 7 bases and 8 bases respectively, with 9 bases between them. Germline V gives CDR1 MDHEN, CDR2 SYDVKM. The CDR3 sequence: CASMEGDIQYF. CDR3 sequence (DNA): TGTGCCAGCATGGAGGGAGACATTCAGTACTTC.

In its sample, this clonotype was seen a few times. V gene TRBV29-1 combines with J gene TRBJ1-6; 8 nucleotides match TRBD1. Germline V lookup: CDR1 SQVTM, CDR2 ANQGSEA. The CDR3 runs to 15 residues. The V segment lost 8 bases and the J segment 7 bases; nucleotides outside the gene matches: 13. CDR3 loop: CSTPREGTGNSPLHF. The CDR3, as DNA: TGCAGCACTCCCAGGGAGGGGACAGGCAATTCACCCCTCCACTTT.

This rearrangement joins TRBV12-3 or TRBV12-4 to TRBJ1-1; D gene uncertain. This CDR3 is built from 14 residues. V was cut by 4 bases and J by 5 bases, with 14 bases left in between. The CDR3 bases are TGTGCCAGCAGTTCCGATGGACGCAGAACTGAAGCTTTCTTT. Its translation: CASSSDGRRTEAFF.

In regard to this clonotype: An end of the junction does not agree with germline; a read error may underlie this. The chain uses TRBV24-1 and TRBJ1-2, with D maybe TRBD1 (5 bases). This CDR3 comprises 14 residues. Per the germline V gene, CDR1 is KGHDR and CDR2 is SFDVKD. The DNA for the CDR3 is TGTGTCACCAGTGACCTGACAGCTAGCTATGGCTACACCTTC. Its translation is CVTSDLTASYGYTF.

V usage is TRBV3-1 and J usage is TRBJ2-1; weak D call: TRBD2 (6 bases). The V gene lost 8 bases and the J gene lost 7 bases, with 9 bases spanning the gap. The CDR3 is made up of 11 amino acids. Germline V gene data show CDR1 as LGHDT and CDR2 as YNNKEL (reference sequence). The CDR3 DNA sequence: TGTGCCAGCTTAGCGGAAAATGAGCAGTTCTTC. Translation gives CASLAENEQFF.

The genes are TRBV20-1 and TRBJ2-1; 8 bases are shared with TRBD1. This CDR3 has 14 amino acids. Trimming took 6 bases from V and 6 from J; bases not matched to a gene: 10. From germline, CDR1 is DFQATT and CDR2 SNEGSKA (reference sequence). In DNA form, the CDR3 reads TGCAGTGCCAACCTCGGACAGGGTGGCAATGAGCAGTTCTTC. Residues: CSANLGQGGNEQFF.

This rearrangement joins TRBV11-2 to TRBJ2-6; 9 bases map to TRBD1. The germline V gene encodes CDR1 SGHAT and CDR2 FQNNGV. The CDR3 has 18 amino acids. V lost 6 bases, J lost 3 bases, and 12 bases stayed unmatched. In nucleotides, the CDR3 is TGTGCCAGCAGTTACATCGTCCGGGACAGGGTTGGGGCCAACGTCCTGACTTTC. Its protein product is CASSYIVRDRVGANVLTF.

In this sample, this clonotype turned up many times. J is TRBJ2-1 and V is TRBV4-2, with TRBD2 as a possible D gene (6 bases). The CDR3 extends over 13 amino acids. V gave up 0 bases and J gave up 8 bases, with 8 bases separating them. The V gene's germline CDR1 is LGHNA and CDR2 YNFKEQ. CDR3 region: CASSQERRDEQFF. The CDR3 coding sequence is TGTGCCAGCAGCCAAGAACGGAGGGATGAGCAGTTCTTC.

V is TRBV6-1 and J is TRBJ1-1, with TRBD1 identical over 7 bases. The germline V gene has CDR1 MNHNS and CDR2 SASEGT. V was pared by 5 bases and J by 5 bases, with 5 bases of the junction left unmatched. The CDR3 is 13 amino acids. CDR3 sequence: CASSRQGKTEAFF. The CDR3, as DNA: TGTGCCAGCAGTCGACAGGGAAAGACTGAAGCTTTCTTT.

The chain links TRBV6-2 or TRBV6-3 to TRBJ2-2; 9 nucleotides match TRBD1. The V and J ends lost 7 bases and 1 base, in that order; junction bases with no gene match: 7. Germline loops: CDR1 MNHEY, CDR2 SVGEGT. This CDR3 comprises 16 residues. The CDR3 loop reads CASIQPGQGNTGELFF. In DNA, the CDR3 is TGTGCCAGCATTCAACCGGGACAGGGGAACACCGGGGAGCTGTTTTTT.

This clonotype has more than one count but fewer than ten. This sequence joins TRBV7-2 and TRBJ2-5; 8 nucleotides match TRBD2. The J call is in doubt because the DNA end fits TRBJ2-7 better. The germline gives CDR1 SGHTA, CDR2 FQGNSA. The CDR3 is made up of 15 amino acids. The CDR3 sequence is CASSLERELFYEQYF. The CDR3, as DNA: TGTGCCAGCAGCTTAGAGCGGGAGTTGTTCTACGAGCAGTACTTC.